This T cell receptor (beta chain) was profiled in a study of siplizumab effects on memory and regulatory T cells. Study observations and caveats: Contribution to the alloresponse seemed major for naive T cells, which also seemed more diverse than memory cells.

This CDR3 contains 12 residues. The germline V and J ends were trimmed by 4 bases and 5 bases, with 9 bases remaining between them. Germline CDR1 SNHLY, CDR2 FYNNEI. Comment on this clone: Its target is unknown.

Sequenced by immunoSEQ multiplex PCR; TCRdb stores in-frame clones only, minus some. The sample lists about 52,000 clones, 95% to 98% occurring once. The TCR sequence derives from a human donor in good health. The rearrangement links TRBV2 to TRBJ2-7; TRBD1 or TRBD2 may be the D gene (6 bases each). Source material: naive CD4+ T cells sorted from blood. CDR3 in amino acids: CASSGGAHEQYF. The CDR3 DNA reads as TGTGCCAGCAGTGGGGGGGCTCACGAGCAGTACTTC.